The 7 T cell receptor beta chains below come from one sample, sequenced in a study of glioma-infiltrating T cells. The iRepertoire nested amplicon-rescue multiplex PCR amplified TCR alpha and beta CDR3s from RNA. TCRdb used MiXCR to reprocess the multiplex PCR reads, holding one entry per CDR3 protein. Found here are roughly 200,000 distinct CDR3 sequences, 32% of them singletons; the top ten hold just over 20%. Sequencing used glioma tissue, nonneoplastic brain tissue, or PBMCs (not recorded which). Receptor source: a human donor with low-grade glioma or glioblastoma, undergoing nonglioma brain surgery, or in good health (not recorded which).

This clonotype was found many times. The rearrangement links TRBV18 to TRBJ2-7; no clear D gene. CDR3 length: 17 amino acids. Trimming took off 5 bases at V and 0 bases at J, with 20 bases between the two ends. Germline V CDR1 and CDR2: KGHSH, LQKENI. The chain's CDR3 is CASSSKGSTSSSYEQYF. DNA for the CDR3: TGTGCCAGCTCATCAAAGGGATCGACGTCCAGCTCCTACGAGCAGTACTTC.

This clonotype has a count of ten or more. This chain links TRBV7-9 with TRBJ2-2; no definite D call. Looked up from germline, CDR1 is SEHNR and CDR2 is FQNEAQ (reference sequence). This CDR3 is built from 12 residues. V gave up 3 bases and J gave up 8 bases, with 7 bases separating them. The CDR3 sequence is CASSFLRGELFF. CDR3 DNA: TGTGCCAGCAGCTTCCTGCGTGGGGAGCTGTTTTTT.

The V gene is TRBV27, the J gene TRBJ2-6; D gene ambiguous. This CDR3 is 15 amino acids long. Germline V lookup: CDR1 MNHEY, CDR2 SMNVEV (reference sequence). CDR3 residues: CVSSLATSGANVLTF. CDR3 nucleotides: TGTGTTAGCAGTTTAGCAACCTCTGGGGCCAACGTCCTGACTTTC.

This clonotype was detected ten times or more. The chain links TRBV12-3 or TRBV12-4 to TRBJ2-1; maybe TRBD2 (5 bases). The CDR3 length is 15 residues. Trimming removed 5 bases from V and 6 bases from J, with 17 bases in between. This chain's CDR3 is CASSAPGGGPNEQFF. Written as DNA, the CDR3 is TGTGCCAGCAGTGCACCCGGTGGCGGGCCCAATGAGCAGTTCTTC.

This clonotype has ten or more counts. V and J are TRBV4-3 and TRBJ1-2; a possible D gene is TRBD1 (5 bases). The length of the CDR3 is 13 residues. V was trimmed by 4 bases and J by 4 bases, leaving 10 bases between them. Germline V lookup: CDR1 LGHNA, CDR2 YSLEER. CDR3 bases: TGCGCCAGCAGCCCAGGGATGGCCTATGGCTACACCTTC. Amino acid sequence: CASSPGMAYGYTF.

This clonotype has at least ten counts. This chain connects TRBV6-5 to TRBJ2-7, with 9 bases matching TRBD1. With 2 bases clipped from V and 5 bases from J, the junction kept 4 bases outside the gene matches. The germline gives CDR1 MNHEY, CDR2 SVGAGI. The CDR3 consists of 14 residues. The CDR3 nucleotides read TGTGCCAGCAGTTACGGGACAGGGTCTAACGAGCAGTACTTC. Translation gives CASSYGTGSNEQYF.

Many counts were recorded for this clonotype. CDR3 region: CASSKQSGANVLTF. The CDR3 DNA reads as TGTGCCAGTAGTAAGCAATCCGGGGCCAACGTCCTGACTTTC. The rearrangement uses TRBV19 and TRBJ2-6; D not resolved. Trimming cost V 4 bases and J 4 bases, with 8 bases left between them. Germline V gives CDR1 LNHDA, CDR2 SQIVND (reference sequence). The CDR3 covers 14 residues.